These T cell receptor beta chains were read from a single sample in a study of response to subunit inactivated influenza vaccine. TCRdb re-called the RT-PCR reads with MiXCR, one entry per CDR3 protein. In the table there are approximately 530,000 distinct CDR3 sequences, approximately 7.8% of which are singletons. The starting material was PBMCs from blood, obtained 23 months after vaccination. Receptor source: a man aged 50-75 years who received an inactivated influenza vaccine. Both conserved end residues are part of each CDR3. Rows give clone size only sometimes, using once, few, many, or a class for an expanded clone.

abundance	v_gene	j_gene	CDR3aa
-	TRBV20-1	TRBJ2-7	CSAGNGEAGASYEQYF
many	TRBV27	TRBJ2-2	CASSLTGSNAELFF
few	TRBV18	TRBJ1-1	CASSPPGQNTEAFF
few	TRBV4-3	TRBJ2-1	CASSQDRRDEQFF
-	TRBV29-1	TRBJ2-3	CSVEEGGQLTDTQYF
few	TRBV20-1	TRBJ2-2	CSAIGVGGELFF
few	TRBV20-1	TRBJ2-4	CSASPGTPPKNIQYF
many	TRBV13	TRBJ2-2	CASSKGAGELFF
-	TRBV7-2	TRBJ2-2	CASSPTTENTGELFF
-	TRBV4-1	TRBJ2-7	CASSPQNRGRAYEQYF
many	TRBV10-2	TRBJ2-7	CASRRNRDYEQYF
few	TRBV27	TRBJ2-3	CASSLQGGRGYTQYF
-	TRBV5-1	TRBJ1-4	CASSRDRVEKLFF
few	TRBV7-9	TRBJ2-7	CASRAAGVYEQYF
-	TRBV5-1	TRBJ1-2	CASSLLSPGLANYGYTF
once	TRBV20-1	TRBJ2-5	CSAVASGVNKETQYF
few	TRBV5-1	TRBJ1-1	CASSRAGAANTEAFF
-	TRBV4-1	TRBJ2-4	CASSQESQPEADIQYF
-	TRBV6-2/TRBV6-3	TRBJ2-1	CASNRDYLYNEQFF
many	TRBV6-2/TRBV6-3	TRBJ1-1	CASSYPGHEAFF
many	TRBV20-1	TRBJ1-4	CSARDRVGEKLFF
-	TRBV29-1	TRBJ1-5	CSARGTYNQPQHF